These 19 T cell receptor beta chains came from one sample sequenced in a study of cytomegalovirus exposure and HLA in healthy donors (dated by TCRdb to between 2016 and 2019). Libraries were built with the immunoSEQ multiplex PCR assay. The multiplex PCR relied on a mix of 60 forward primers for TCR Vbeta segments and 13 reverse primers for TCR Jbeta segments. The table was pulled from immuneACCESS by TCRdb, which kept in-frame rearrangements only. Such tables lose some clones; where checked, under half of the loss comes from unresolved V genes, and the rest has no known cause. This sample lists approximately 140,000 clones; just under 80% were detected once. The top ten constitute less than 2% of the sample. Sequencing was carried out using PBMCs. The receptor source for this set is a woman younger than 30 in good health and CMV-seronegative.

This rearrangement joins TRBV5-4 to TRBJ2-1; TRBD2 agrees at 10 bases. V shed 6 bases, J shed 8 bases, and the junction held 5 bases outside the gene matches. From germline, CDR1 is SGHNT and CDR2 YYREEE (reference sequence). The length of the CDR3 is 13 residues. This CDR3 reads CASTSGRSDEQFF. The CDR3 DNA reads as TGTGCCAGCACTAGCGGGAGATCAGATGAGCAGTTCTTC.

This rearrangement joins TRBV16 to TRBJ2-1; 13 positions agree with TRBD2. Per the germline V gene, CDR1 is KGHSY and CDR2 is FQNENV. The V gene end was trimmed by 4 bases and the J gene end by 4 bases; junction bases not matched to a gene: 7. This CDR3 comprises 17 residues. The CDR3 sequence: CASSRRPTSGRYNEQFF. CDR3 sequence (DNA): TGTGCCAGCAGCCGAAGGCCGACTAGCGGGAGGTACAATGAGCAGTTCTTC. The whole variable domain, remainder taken from reference TRBV16 and TRBJ2-1, is GEEVAQTPKHLVRGEGQKAKLYCAPIKGHSYVFWYQQVLKNEFKFLISFQNENVFDETGMPKERFSAKCLPNSPCSLEIQATKLEDSAVYFCASSRRPTSGRYNEQFFGPGTRLTVL.

V usage is TRBV27 and J usage is TRBJ2-1, with 7 bases aligning to TRBD1. The CDR3 contains 14 residues. With 6 bases clipped from V and 7 bases from J, the junction kept 9 bases outside the gene matches. Germline loops: CDR1 MNHEY, CDR2 SMNVEV (reference sequence). The CDR3 coding sequence is TGTGCCAGCAGGTCTTTACAGGGGCTGAATGAGCAGTTCTTC. As protein: CASRSLQGLNEQFF.

This chain uses TRBV11-2 with TRBJ2-7; 7 nucleotides align to TRBD2. Germline V lookup: CDR1 SGHAT, CDR2 FQNNGV. V dropped 0 bases and J dropped 7; count of bases not matched to a gene: 6. The CDR3 consists of 14 residues. CDR3 loop: CASSLDAGEREQYF. CDR3 coding DNA: TGTGCCAGCAGCTTAGACGCGGGAGAGCGGGAGCAGTACTTC.

The chain links TRBV5-4 to TRBJ2-7; 10 bases align to TRBD1. This CDR3 contains 16 residues. Per the germline V gene, CDR1 is SGHNT and CDR2 is YYREEE (reference sequence). J lost 5 bases, V lost 2 bases, and 10 bases had no gene match. Written as DNA, the CDR3 is TGTGCCAGCAGCTTCCGACAGGGGGCAAGTTATGACGAGCAGTACTTC. This codes for CASSFRQGASYDEQYF. Based on the CDR3 plus reference TRBV5-4 and TRBJ2-7, the full variable domain is ETGVTQSPTHLIKTRGQQVTLRCSSQSGHNTVSWYQQALGQGPQFIFQYYREEENGRGNFPPRFSGLQFPNYSSELNVNALELDDSALYLCASSFRQGASYDEQYFGPGTRLTVT.

This clone showed up just a few times. The chain has TRBV7-2 and TRBJ1-2; D call uncertain. Germline V gives CDR1 SGHTA, CDR2 FQGNSA. This CDR3 comprises 14 residues. V was clipped by 1 base and J by 5 bases, with 11 bases between them. The CDR3 reads CASSLEQLLYGYTF. CDR3 sequence (DNA): TGTGCCAGCAGCTTAGAACAGCTCCTGTATGGCTACACCTTC.

The J gene is TRBJ2-1, the V gene TRBV7-2; 8 bases match TRBD2. This CDR3 contains 16 residues. Germline V lookup: CDR1 SGHTA, CDR2 FQGNSA. Trimming took 2 bases from V and 0 from J; bases not matched to a gene: 3. Here the CDR3 reads CASSLTLAGSYNEQFF. CDR3 sequence (DNA): TGTGCCAGCAGCTTAACTCTAGCGGGCTCCTACAATGAGCAGTTCTTC.

This clone was counted only a few times. J is TRBJ2-2 and V is TRBV5-1; possibly TRBD1 for D (6 bases). V was shortened by 2 bases and J by 2 bases, with 10 bases between the two germline ends. Germline V CDR1 and CDR2: SGHRS, YFSETQ. The CDR3 is 15 residues long. The DNA of the CDR3 is TGCGCCAGCAGCTTATCAGGGACAAACACCGGGGAGCTGTTTTTT. It is translated as CASSLSGTNTGELFF. Combining the CDR3 with reference TRBV5-1 and TRBJ2-2 gives the whole variable domain KAGVTQTPRYLIKTRGQQVTLSCSPISGHRSVSWYQQTPGQGLQFLFEYFSETQRNKGNFPGRFSGRQFSNSRSEMNVSTLELGDSALYLCASSLSGTNTGELFFGEGSRLTVL.

CDR3 residues: CASSLSGDTEAFF. CDR3 coding DNA: TGCGCCAGCAGCTTGAGCGGGGACACTGAAGCTTTCTTT. V is TRBV5-1 and J is TRBJ1-1, with D unclear. The CDR3 is 13 amino acids. Germline CDR1 SGHRS, CDR2 YFSETQ. Trimming cost V 1 base and J 3 bases, with 7 bases left between them.

The V gene is TRBV30, the J gene TRBJ1-2; TRBD1 agrees at 7 bases. V lost 5 bases to trimming and J lost 8 bases; unmatched junction nucleotides: 14. CDR1 GTSNPN and CDR2 SVGIG come from the germline V gene (reference sequence). The CDR3 totals 14 residues. CDR3: CAWLLQPGGRGYTF. The CDR3, as DNA: TGTGCCTGGCTCCTCCAACCAGGGGGTAGGGGCTACACCTTC.

This sequence joins TRBV5-8 and TRBJ2-3, with 8 bases matching TRBD2. Germline CDR1 and CDR2: SGHTS and YDEGEE. Trimming removed 0 bases from V and 15 bases from J; junction bases left unmatched: 6. The CDR3 consists of 12 residues. CDR3 amino acids: CASSLANSGIYF. As DNA, the CDR3 is TGTGCCAGCAGCTTGGCCAATAGCGGGATATATTTT.

The gene calls are TRBV7-9 and TRBJ2-5, with a weak D call TRBD2 (5 bases). This CDR3 has 15 amino acids. Germline CDR1 reads SEHNR; CDR2 reads FQNEAQ (reference sequence). V was pared by 5 bases and J by 1 base, with 14 bases between. For the CDR3, the DNA is TGTGCCAGCAGCCTACCGGAGGCATCCCAAGAGACCCAGTACTTC. Translation gives CASSLPEASQETQYF.

This clone is a singleton in its sample. V gene TRBV30 combines with J gene TRBJ1-5; unclear D gene. The length of the CDR3 is 12 residues. Germline V lookup: CDR1 GTSNPN, CDR2 SVGIG (reference sequence). Trimming took 0 bases from V and 7 from J, leaving 7 bases between them. Here the CDR3 reads CAWSVREQPQHF. The CDR3 coding sequence is TGTGCCTGGAGTGTACGGGAACAGCCCCAGCATTTT.

The rearrangement links TRBV30 to TRBJ1-6; a possible D gene is TRBD1 (5 bases). The CDR3 runs 15 residues. V lost 0 bases, J lost 8 bases, and 14 bases lay in between. Germline-derived CDR1 and CDR2 are GTSNPN and SVGIG (reference sequence). The CDR3 loop reads CAWSVKRKGDSPLHF. The CDR3 bases are TGTGCCTGGAGTGTAAAGAGAAAAGGGGATTCACCCCTCCACTTT.

The chain is built from TRBV7-8 and TRBJ1-5; D possibly corresponds to TRBD1 (6 bases). From germline, CDR1 is SGHVS and CDR2 FQNEAQ. This CDR3 contains 14 residues. The ends were cut back, 9 bases at V and 2 bases at J, with 14 bases in the middle. CDR3 nucleotide sequence: TGTGCCAGTGGGAGGGGGGACGGCAATCAGCCCCAGCATTTT. As protein: CASGRGDGNQPQHF.

This rearrangement joins TRBV6-5 to TRBJ2-6; D gene ambiguous. This CDR3 region has 15 residues. Germline V gene sequence: CDR1 MNHEY, CDR2 SVGAGI. V was clipped by 5 bases and J by 2 bases, with 10 bases between them. CDR3 sequence: CASSTYKAGANVLTF. Here the CDR3 DNA reads TGTGCCAGCAGTACATACAAAGCTGGGGCCAACGTCCTGACTTTC.

The chain is built from TRBV6-5 and TRBJ1-1; tentative D call: TRBD1 (6 bases). Per germline, CDR1 MNHEY and CDR2 SVGAGI. Trimming removed 0 bases from V and 0 bases from J, with 11 bases in between. CDR3 length equals 16 residues. CDR3 protein: CASSYSPGHLNTEAFF. The CDR3 DNA reads TGTGCCAGCAGTTACTCCCCGGGACACCTGAACACTGAAGCTTTCTTT.

This chain connects TRBV2 to TRBJ2-7, with TRBD1 as a possible D gene (6 bases). CDR3 size: 14 residues. Looked up from germline, CDR1 is SNHLY and CDR2 is FYNNEI. Trimming pared 7 bases from V and 0 bases from J, leaving 13 bases between. The CDR3 sequence: CASTQTGHSYEQYF. The CDR3, as DNA: TGTGCCAGCACTCAGACAGGCCACTCCTACGAGCAGTACTTC.

This clone was seen a handful of times. This chain links TRBV5-1 with TRBJ2-1; no definite D call. The CDR3 consists of 14 residues. Germline V gene sequence: CDR1 SGHRS, CDR2 YFSETQ. Trimming cost V 0 bases and J 6 bases, with 10 bases left between them. CDR3 sequence reads: CASSLESRSNEQFF. The CDR3 bases are TGCGCCAGCAGCTTGGAATCTAGGAGCAATGAGCAGTTCTTC.